The 12 T cell receptor beta chains listed next were all sequenced from one sample in a study of CD8+ T cells in alopecia areata (dated by TCRdb to the late 2010s). The library was built by means of the immunoSEQ multiplex PCR assay. RNA was extracted from all samples and reverse transcribed into cDNA as template for TCR sequencing. TCRdb took over this immuneACCESS table, retaining in-frame rearrangements with V and J assigned. Such tables are incomplete; in checked studies, under half of the missing clones stem from an unresolved V gene, and the remainder is unexplained. A total of 150,000 to 250,000 clones appear in this sample, 58% of them only once. The top ten hold 5.5% of the sample. This sample's time point label indicates: 20 to 30 weeks on oral tofacitinib. The meaning of the sample's treatment or condition label: oral pan-JAK inhibitor, 5-10 mg twice daily. Sequencing was performed on CD4+ T cells sorted from blood, taken at week 24, from a patient treated with tofacitinib. The receptor set was obtained from a human donor with alopecia areata.

The chain links TRBV10-3 to TRBJ1-2, with D uncertain. Trimming stripped 4 bases from V and 0 bases from J, with 6 bases between. CDR1 is ENHRY, CDR2 SYGVKD, per germline. The CDR3 is made up of 13 amino acids. CDR3 DNA sequence: TGTGCCATCAGTGCTTCCCCTAACTATGGCTACACCTTC. It encodes CAISASPNYGYTF.

The chain links TRBV6-5 to TRBJ2-4; the match to TRBD1 covers 7 bases. This CDR3 is built from 14 residues. Germline V gives CDR1 MNHEY, CDR2 SVGAGI. Unmatched junction bases numbered 1, after V lost 0 bases and J lost 5 bases. The CDR3 sequence: CASSYSGTENIQYF. DNA for the CDR3: TGTGCCAGCAGTTACTCCGGGACAGAAAACATTCAGTACTTC.

CDR3 DNA: TGTGCCAGCAGCTTTGGCCAGACAGAGGGTGAAGCTTTCTTT. Protein: CASSFGQTEGEAFF. This chain uses TRBV27 with TRBJ1-1, with D possibly being TRBD1 (5 bases). V lost 6 bases and J 7 bases, leaving 18 bases between the germline ends. From germline, CDR1 is MNHEY and CDR2 SMNVEV (reference sequence). This CDR3 has 14 amino acids.

The chain links TRBV7-9 to TRBJ2-7; D remains unclear. V shed 1 base and J shed 6 bases, with 4 bases lying between them. The CDR3 sequence is 11 residues long. The germline gives CDR1 SEHNR, CDR2 FQNEAQ (reference sequence). CDR3 sequence (DNA): TGTGCCAGCAGCTTAGGGCTCGAGCAGTACTTC. It translates to CASSLGLEQYF.

This clone appeared a few times. CDR3 DNA sequence: TGTGCCAGCAGCCTCTTCCGACTAGCAGCAGTCACAGATACGCAGTATTTT. Protein: CASSLFRLAAVTDTQYF. The gene calls are TRBV7-9 and TRBJ2-3; 7 bases match TRBD2. The germline V gene encodes CDR1 SEHNR and CDR2 FQNEAQ (reference sequence). The CDR3 runs to 17 residues. Trimming at V came to 5 bases and at J to 2 bases, leaving 13 bases not matched to a gene.

In this sample, this clone turned up once. CDR3 protein: CASSTSGAVDTQYF. The CDR3 DNA reads TGTGCCAGCAGCACTTCTGGGGCCGTAGATACGCAGTATTTT. The genes are TRBV28 and TRBJ2-3; D may be TRBD1 (5 bases). This CDR3 comprises 14 residues. The germline V gene encodes CDR1 MDHEN and CDR2 SYDVKM. V was clipped by 6 bases and J by 5 bases, with 15 bases between them.

The chain uses TRBV4-1 and TRBJ2-3, with D unresolved. Trimming cost V 1 base and J 1 base, with 12 bases left between them. The germline gives CDR1 MGHRA, CDR2 YSYEKL. CDR3 length: 16 residues. CDR3 nucleotides: TGCGCCAGCAGCCAAGTATCCGCCCCGGGCACAGATACGCAGTATTTT. Translation gives CASSQVSAPGTDTQYF.

This clone has a handful of counts. The chain carries TRBV29-1 and TRBJ2-7, with 9 bases aligning to TRBD1. Per germline, CDR1 SQVTM and CDR2 ANQGSEA. V lost 2 bases to trimming and J lost 2 bases; unmatched junction nucleotides: 1. The CDR3 runs 13 residues. CDR3 nucleotide sequence: TGCAGCGTTGAAACAGGGGGCACCTACGAGCAGTACTTC. It yields the protein CSVETGGTYEQYF.

The rearrangement links TRBV7-9 to TRBJ2-3; D is possibly TRBD1 (5 bases). The V gene lost 7 bases and the J gene lost 0 bases, with 8 bases spanning the gap. CDR3 length: 13 residues. Germline values: CDR1 SEHNR, CDR2 FQNEAQ (reference sequence). The CDR3 DNA is TGTGCCAGCACGGACACCAGCACAGATACGCAGTATTTT. Translated, it gives CASTDTSTDTQYF.

This rearrangement joins TRBV7-2 to TRBJ1-2; 8 bases line up with TRBD1. CDR1 SGHTA and CDR2 FQGNSA come from the germline V gene. V shed 4 bases, J shed 0 bases, and the junction held 4 bases outside the gene matches. The CDR3 is made up of 15 amino acids. DNA of the CDR3: TGTGCCAGCAGCTACCGGACAGGGCCTAACTATGGCTACACCTTC. It specifies CASSYRTGPNYGYTF.

This clone was seen a handful of times. The chain employs TRBV28 and TRBJ1-2; the D gene is possibly TRBD1 (5 bases). The germline V and J ends were trimmed by 3 bases and 4 bases, with 12 bases remaining between them. The CDR3 sequence is 14 residues long. Germline CDR1 MDHEN, CDR2 SYDVKM. The CDR3 bases are TGTGCCAGCAGTTTCCGGGTCGGGGCCTATGGCTACACCTTC. Its protein product is CASSFRVGAYGYTF.

This chain connects TRBV7-2 to TRBJ2-1, with D possibly TRBD2 on 5 matching bases. Looked up from germline, CDR1 is SGHTA and CDR2 is FQGNSA. The CDR3 extends over 14 amino acids. V lost 7 bases, J lost 7 bases, and 17 bases lay in between. The DNA for the CDR3 is TGTGCCAGCACCCTACGGGATGTTCGGAATGAGCAGTTCTTC. This encodes CASTLRDVRNEQFF.